A selection of T cell receptor beta chains follows, all from one sample in a study of cytomegalovirus exposure and HLA in healthy donors. Assay used: immunoSEQ multiplex PCR; TCRdb lists only in-frame clones, some missing. Among 160,000 or so clones, over 75% were seen once, and the ten largest hold about 4.5%. The specimen sequenced was PBMCs. These receptors were collected from a man aged 35 to 55 in good health and CMV-seronegative. CDR3s include the opening cysteine and the closing phenylalanine or tryptophan. The D gene is left open where the match is weak. Clone size is stated in some rows and not others, as once, few, many or a class when expanded.

>-|14|TRBJ2-7|TRBV2|-
TGTGCCAGCAGTGATATAGGGGTAGCCTACGAGCAGTACTTC
CASSDIGVAYEQYF
>-|17|TRBJ1-1|TRBV15|-
TGTGCCACCAAACCCCGGACAGCGCTCAAGGGGAACACTGAAGCTTTCTTT
CATKPRTALKGNTEAFF
>-|11|TRBJ2-7|TRBV2|-
TGTGCCAGCAGCGCTACCTACGAGCAGTACTTC
CASSATYEQYF
>once|16|TRBJ2-3|TRBV5-6|-
TGTGCCAGCAGCCCCGTAGGGACAATCGACCCAGATACGCAGTATTTT
CASSPVGTIDPDTQYF
>-|13|TRBJ2-7|TRBV28|TRBD1
TGTGCCAGCACGCGGACAGGTTCTTACGAGCAGTACTTC
CASTRTGSYEQYF
>-|13|TRBJ2-3|TRBV4-3|-
TGCGCCAGCAGCCAAGCGTACACAGATACGCAGTATTTT
CASSQAYTDTQYF
>-|15|TRBJ1-5|TRBV27|-
TGTGCCAGCAGTTTATCCTTTCCGGGGGTTCAGCCCCAGCATTTT
CASSLSFPGVQPQHF
>few|13|TRBJ2-7|TRBV6-6|-
TGTGCCAGCACCCGACGGGAAGTTTACGAGCAGTACTTC
CASTRREVYEQYF
>-|15|TRBJ2-7|TRBV27|TRBD2
TGTGCCAGCAGCTACGACAGCGGGGTCTCCTACGAGCAGTACTTC
CASSYDSGVSYEQYF
>once|11|TRBJ1-1|TRBV29-1|TRBD1
TGCAGCGCCGCAGGGGGCACTGAAGCTTTCTTT
CSAAGGTEAFF
>-|18|TRBJ2-3|TRBV5-8|TRBD2
TGTGCCAGCAGCTTGGTAACTAGCGGGGGGGAAGGCACAGATACGCAGTATTTT
CASSLVTSGGEGTDTQYF
>once|15|TRBJ1-5|TRBV5-1|TRBD1
TGCGCCAGCAGACCCGGACAGGGGGCCAATCAGCCCCAGCATTTT
CASRPGQGANQPQHF
>-|15|TRBJ2-5|TRBV5-1|TRBD2
TGCGCCAGCAGCTTTAGCGGGGGCGGCCAAGAGACCCAGTACTTC
CASSFSGGGQETQYF
>once|14|TRBJ2-7|TRBV27|TRBD1
TGTGCCAGCAGTTTAGGGCAGGGGGTTTACGAGCAGTACTTC
CASSLGQGVYEQYF
>-|19|TRBJ2-5|TRBV21-1|-
TGTGCCAGCAGCAAGCGGCCCGCGACAGGGGAAGGGTCAAGTGAGACCCAGTACTTC
CASSKRPATGEGSSETQYF
>-|12|TRBJ2-1|TRBV7-6|-
TGTGCCAGCAGCAACCGCGTAAATGAGCAGTTCTTC
CASSNRVNEQFF
>few|16|TRBJ2-3|TRBV9|TRBD2
TGTGCCAGCAGCGGCTCGACTAGCGGGGTTGCAGATACGCAGTATTTT
CASSGSTSGVADTQYF
>-|16|TRBJ1-1|TRBV5-6|TRBD1
TGTGCCAGCGAGGCCCGATCAGGGGGCTGGGCCACTGAAGCTTTCTTT
CASEARSGGWATEAFF
>once|17|TRBJ2-1|TRBV5-6|TRBD2
TGTGCCAGCATCTTGGGCACAGGACTAGCTCCACCTGATGAGCAGTTCTTC
CASILGTGLAPPDEQFF
>-|13|TRBJ1-5|TRBV30|-
TGTGCCTGGAGTGGGAAGGGGAACCAGCCCCAGCATTTT
CAWSGKGNQPQHF
>-|16|TRBJ1-1|TRBV5-4|TRBD1
TGTGCCAGCATTACAGGGGGTGAGGTTTTGAACACTGAAGCTTTCTTT
CASITGGEVLNTEAFF
>-|13|TRBJ1-2|TRBV29-1|TRBD1
TGCAGCGTTGAAGGACAGGGGGCGGATGGCTACACCTTC
CSVEGQGADGYTF